The 5 T cell receptor beta chains below all came from one sample that was sequenced in a study of cytotoxic CD8 clonotypes in ibrutinib-treated CLL. Only in-frame clones appear in the TCRdb table, and some are missing; sequencing was by immunoSEQ multiplex PCR. This sample has 100,000 to 150,000 clones, with 70% to 90% found just once. The sample was PBMCs, taken after 24 months of ibrutinib treatment. The receptors originated from a human donor with chronic lymphocytic leukemia.

The chain has TRBV9 and TRBJ2-1; 9 nucleotides match TRBD2. The CDR3 is 15 residues long. V lost 3 bases and J lost 2; bases outside the gene matches: 3. Germline CDR1 reads SGDLS; CDR2 reads YYNGEE. DNA for the CDR3: TGTGCCAGCAGCGCCAGCGGGGGGACCTACAATGAGCAGTTCTTC. Its translation: CASSASGGTYNEQFF.

The chain employs TRBV9 and TRBJ2-5, with a weak D call TRBD2 (6 bases). Germline assignment: CDR1 SGDLS and CDR2 YYNGEE. The CDR3 is 15 amino acids. V was shortened by 1 base and J by 5 bases, with 15 bases between the two germline ends. The CDR3 region is CASSVNGGSRETQYF. For the CDR3, the DNA is TGTGCCAGCAGCGTAAATGGGGGGTCGAGGGAGACCCAGTACTTC. The entire variable domain, with the rest obtained from reference TRBV9 and TRBJ2-5, is as follows: DSGVTQTPKHLITATGQRVTLRCSPRSGDLSVYWYQQSLDQGLQFLIQYYNGEERAKGNILERFSAQQFPDLHSELNLSSLELGDSALYFCASSVNGGSRETQYFGPGTRLLVL.

Worth noting for this clone: The junction departs from germline at one end; a sequencing error may be responsible. In DNA, the CDR3 is TGTGCCAGCAGGGAAGACAGATACAATGAGCAGTTCTTC. It is translated as CASREDRYNEQFF. The chain carries TRBV2 and TRBJ2-1; D possibly corresponds to TRBD1 (5 bases). Germline V gives CDR1 SNHLY, CDR2 FYNNEI. The CDR3 has 13 residues.

V is TRBV19 and J is TRBJ1-4, with a weak D call TRBD1 (6 bases). The germline V gene has CDR1 LNHDA and CDR2 SQIVND (reference sequence). The CDR3 runs 12 residues. CDR3 DNA sequence: TGTGCTACTACAGGGCGGGCTGAAAAACTGTTTTTT. Its protein is CATTGRAEKLFF. The full variable domain, with the rest looked up from reference TRBV19 and TRBJ1-4, is DGGITQSPKYLFRKEGQNVTLSCEQNLNHDAMYWYRQDPGQGLRLIYYSQIVNDFQKGDIAEGYSVSREKKESFPLTVTSAQKNPTAFYLCATTGRAEKLFFGSGTQLSVL.

This chain uses TRBV9 with TRBJ2-2; 9 bases align to TRBD1. This CDR3 spans 15 amino acids. Germline V gene lookup returns CDR1 SGDLS and CDR2 YYNGEE. Trimming removed 3 bases from V and 3 bases from J; junction bases left unmatched: 3. Here the CDR3 reads CASSDRGLDTGELFF. The DNA of the CDR3 is TGTGCCAGCAGCGACAGGGGGCTGGACACCGGGGAGCTGTTTTTT. Looking up the rest from reference TRBV9 and TRBJ2-2 gives the full variable domain: DSGVTQTPKHLITATGQRVTLRCSPRSGDLSVYWYQQSLDQGLQFLIQYYNGEERAKGNILERFSAQQFPDLHSELNLSSLELGDSALYFCASSDRGLDTGELFFGEGSRLTVL.